This T cell receptor beta chain was sequenced in a study of T cells in Graves' hyperthyroidism and ophthalmopathy. TCR beta CDR3 regions were amplified from RNA transcripts. The study used the HTBI primer set for a first-round RT-PCR of the TCR CDR3. MiXCR, run by TCRdb on the multiplex PCR reads, gives a single entry per CDR3 protein. The data hold about 480,000 distinct CDR3 sequences, with 13% to 15% observed a single time. This clonotype was counted at least ten times. What it binds is not known. Study results and caveats: A model of 13 V-J features distinguished ophthalmopathy from stable hyperthyroidism.

Germline V gives CDR1 LNHDA, CDR2 SQIVND (reference sequence). V dropped 6 bases and J dropped 7; count of bases not matched to a gene: 4. The CDR3 loop spans 12 amino acids. Material for sequencing was blood. The chain joins TRBV19 to TRBJ1-1; 8 bases line up with TRBD1. This receptor was obtained from a woman aged 18-29 years with Graves' hyperthyroidism. The DNA of the CDR3 is TGTGCCAGTAGGGACAGGGAGGTTGAAGCTTTCTTT. Translation: CASRDREVEAFF. Filled out from reference TRBV19 and TRBJ1-1, the complete variable domain reads DGGITQSPKYLFRKEGQNVTLSCEQNLNHDAMYWYRQDPGQGLRLIYYSQIVNDFQKGDIAEGYSVSREKKESFPLTVTSAQKNPTAFYLCASRDREVEAFFGQGTRLTVV.